What follows are 18 T cell receptor beta chains derived from one specimen sequenced in a study of cytomegalovirus exposure and HLA in healthy donors. The primer mix had 60 Vbeta and 13 Jbeta primers. This table comes from immunoSEQ multiplex PCR, and its TCRdb copy is limited to in-frame clones, with some not included. In the table there are about 140,000 clones, around four fifths of which are singletons. The sample taken for sequencing was PBMCs. These receptors were obtained from a man younger than 45 in good health and CMV-seronegative.

The gene calls are TRBV20-1 and TRBJ2-7, with D unclear. From germline, CDR1 is DFQATT and CDR2 SNEGSKA (reference sequence). This CDR3 comprises 11 residues. The V end was cut by 5 bases, the J end by 4 bases, with 9 bases between. The CDR3 is CSASLRYEQYF. The CDR3, as DNA: TGCAGTGCTTCCCTCCGGTACGAGCAGTACTTC.

The chain recombines TRBV28 with TRBJ1-1; D is perhaps TRBD1 (5 bases). In germline, CDR1 is MDHEN, CDR2 SYDVKM. This CDR3 region has 14 residues. V lost 6 bases and J 0 bases, leaving 11 bases between the germline ends. This chain's CDR3 is CASSLGGLNTEAFF. Written as DNA, the CDR3 is TGTGCCAGCAGCCTCGGGGGATTGAACACTGAAGCTTTCTTT. The variable domain in full, with the rest retrieved from reference TRBV28 and TRBJ1-1, is DVKVTQSSRYLVKRTGEKVFLECVQDMDHENMFWYRQDPGLGLRLIYFSYDVKMKEKGDIPEGYSVSREKKERFSLILESASTNQTSMYLCASSLGGLNTEAFFGQGTRLTVV.

This chain uses TRBV28 with TRBJ2-7; D not certain. The ends were cut back, 6 bases at V and 0 bases at J, with 6 bases in the middle. This CDR3 is 12 amino acids long. CDR1 is MDHEN, CDR2 SYDVKM, per germline. Here the CDR3 reads CASRLSSYEQYF. The CDR3 DNA reads TGTGCCAGCAGGCTAAGCTCCTACGAGCAGTACTTC.

This chain links TRBV19 with TRBJ2-7; tentatively, D is TRBD2 (6 bases). The germline CDR1 and CDR2 sequences are LNHDA and SQIVND (reference sequence). The CDR3 covers 14 residues. V lost 3 bases to trimming and J lost 4 bases, with 13 bases between them. As DNA, the CDR3 is TGTGCCAGTAGTATTCTAATCGGGAGATACGAGCAGTACTTC. Amino acids: CASSILIGRYEQYF.

This clone was recorded only once. V gene TRBV2 combines with J gene TRBJ1-4; D unclear. CDR3 size: 16 residues. CDR1 is SNHLY, CDR2 FYNNEI, per germline. Deletions cut 4 bases from V and 5 bases from J, with 17 bases between. In DNA form, the CDR3 reads TGTGCCAGCAGTGTTTCGGGGTCAAAGGAGAATGAAAAACTGTTTTTT. Translation: CASSVSGSKENEKLFF.

The chain is built from TRBV18 and TRBJ1-2, with D perhaps TRBD1 (5 bases). Trimming left V 5 bases short and J 7 bases short, with 11 bases between. CDR1 KGHSH and CDR2 LQKENI come from the germline V gene. The CDR3 loop spans 12 amino acids. The CDR3 region is CASSTRTLGYTF. The CDR3 nucleotides read TGTGCCAGCTCAACCAGGACACTTGGCTACACCTTC. The variable domain in full, completed from reference TRBV18 and TRBJ1-2, reads NAGVMQNPRHLVRRRGQEARLRCSPMKGHSHVYWYRQLPEEGLKFMVYLQKENIIDESGMPKERFSAEFPKEGPSILRIQQVVRGDSAAYFCASSTRTLGYTFGSGTRLTVV.

The chain joins TRBV5-1 to TRBJ2-7; 8 bases align to TRBD1. Germline V CDR1 and CDR2: SGHRS, YFSETQ. Trimming at V came to 6 bases and at J to 3 bases, leaving 8 bases not matched to a gene. CDR3 length: 14 amino acids. CDR3 residues: CASNKGQVGYEQYF. The CDR3 coding sequence is TGCGCCAGCAATAAGGGACAGGTTGGCTACGAGCAGTACTTC.

V usage is TRBV7-9 and J usage is TRBJ1-2; D unclear. The germline V gene has CDR1 SEHNR and CDR2 FQNEAQ (reference sequence). V lost 5 bases to trimming and J lost 0 bases, with 7 bases between them. The CDR3 covers 13 residues. CDR3 coding DNA: TGTGCCAGCAGCAACTCAACTAACTATGGCTACACCTTC. It specifies CASSNSTNYGYTF.

Only one count was recorded for this clone. The J gene is TRBJ1-1, the V gene TRBV28; no reliable D call. V was pared by 4 bases and J by 2 bases, with 11 bases between. CDR1 and CDR2 from the germline V gene are MDHEN and SYDVKM. This CDR3 has 14 amino acids. The CDR3 reads CASSSFPYNTEAFF. The CDR3 nucleotides read TGTGCCAGCAGTTCCTTCCCGTATAACACTGAAGCTTTCTTT.

The chain carries TRBV14 and TRBJ2-5; 10 bases align to TRBD2. Germline V CDR1 and CDR2: SGHDN, FVKESK. V was pared by 1 base and J by 4 bases, with 0 bases of the junction left unmatched. The CDR3 contains 14 residues. The CDR3 spells CASSQGLAGETQYF. CDR3 nucleotides: TGTGCCAGCAGCCAAGGACTAGCGGGAGAGACCCAGTACTTC.

This clone was seen a few times. The rearrangement joins TRBV2 to TRBJ2-7; tentative D call: TRBD1 (8 bases). V lost 10 bases to trimming and J lost 1 base, with 14 bases between them. The germline V gene encodes CDR1 SNHLY and CDR2 FYNNEI. The CDR3 sequence is 13 residues long. CDR3 DNA sequence: TGTGCCATCGGACAGGGAGGGTCCTACGAGCAGTACTTC. Its protein product is CAIGQGGSYEQYF.

The J gene is TRBJ2-7, the V gene TRBV11-2; a weak D match, TRBD2 (6 bases). This CDR3 comprises 15 residues. V lost 8 bases and J 1 base, leaving 18 bases between the germline ends. In germline, CDR1 is SGHAT, CDR2 FQNNGV. Written as DNA, the CDR3 is TGTGCCAGCCGACGGGGTGCTAGCGAGTCCTACGAGCAGTACTTC. Its protein product is CASRRGASESYEQYF. Supplemented by reference TRBV11-2 and TRBJ2-7, the full variable domain reads EAGVAQSPRYKIIEKRQSVAFWCNPISGHATLYWYQQILGQGPKLLIQFQNNGVVDDSQLPKDRFSAERLKGVDSTLKIQPAKLEDSAVYLCASRRGASESYEQYFGPGTRLTVT.

The V call is TRBV7-8, the J call TRBJ2-2; 7 bases line up with TRBD2. Germline-derived CDR1 and CDR2 are SGHVS and FQNEAQ. J gave up 4 bases and V 9 bases, and 14 bases lay outside the gene matches. The CDR3 is 16 amino acids. The CDR3 reads CASITSAGVGTGELFF. The CDR3 DNA reads TGTGCCAGTATTACTAGCGCCGGGGTCGGCACCGGGGAGCTGTTTTTT.

Worth noting for this clone: The junction does not match germline at one end; this may be a read error. The V gene is TRBV6-1, the J gene TRBJ1-5, with unresolved D. The V gene's germline CDR1 is MNHNS and CDR2 SASEGT. The CDR3 totals 14 residues. CDR3 bases: TGTGCCAGCAGTGAACAGTCTAGCAATCAGCCCCAGAATTTT. The encoded protein is CASSEQSSNQPQNF.

V is TRBV28 and J is TRBJ2-7, with 9 bases lining up with TRBD1. Germline CDR1 MDHEN, CDR2 SYDVKM. The CDR3 length is 12 residues. V lost 10 bases and J lost 6; bases outside the gene matches: 7. The CDR3 nucleotides read TGTGCCATATCCGGGACAGGGTTCGAGCAGTACTTC. This encodes CAISGTGFEQYF. Full variable domain (outside the CDR3, taken from reference TRBV28 and TRBJ2-7): DVKVTQSSRYLVKRTGEKVFLECVQDMDHENMFWYRQDPGLGLRLIYFSYDVKMKEKGDIPEGYSVSREKKERFSLILESASTNQTSMYLCAISGTGFEQYFGPGTRLTVT.

The genes are TRBV2 and TRBJ1-2, with 7 bases that match TRBD1. Per germline, CDR1 SNHLY and CDR2 FYNNEI. Trimming cost V 4 bases and J 4 bases; bases outside gene matches: 0. The CDR3 loop spans 12 amino acids. CDR3 sequence (DNA): TGTGCCAGCAGTGGGGACAGCTATGGCTACACCTTC. Translation gives CASSGDSYGYTF.

The rearrangement uses TRBV5-1 and TRBJ2-3; TRBD1 agrees at 8 bases. CDR3 length equals 17 residues. Germline CDR1 reads SGHRS; CDR2 reads YFSETQ. The trim removed 0 bases at V and 5 bases at J, leaving 11 bases unmatched. The CDR3 protein is CASSLDGAGGLVDTQYF. The DNA of the CDR3 is TGCGCCAGCAGCTTGGATGGGGCAGGGGGCCTAGTAGATACGCAGTATTTT.

This chain connects TRBV19 to TRBJ2-1, with TRBD2 matching 9 bases. Germline CDR1 and CDR2: LNHDA and SQIVND (reference sequence). J gave up 2 bases and V 6 bases, and 5 bases lay outside the gene matches. The CDR3 sequence is 15 residues long. Written as DNA, the CDR3 is TGTGCCAGTAGATCAGCGGGAGGAGCCTACAATGAGCAGTTCTTC. Translated: CASRSAGGAYNEQFF.